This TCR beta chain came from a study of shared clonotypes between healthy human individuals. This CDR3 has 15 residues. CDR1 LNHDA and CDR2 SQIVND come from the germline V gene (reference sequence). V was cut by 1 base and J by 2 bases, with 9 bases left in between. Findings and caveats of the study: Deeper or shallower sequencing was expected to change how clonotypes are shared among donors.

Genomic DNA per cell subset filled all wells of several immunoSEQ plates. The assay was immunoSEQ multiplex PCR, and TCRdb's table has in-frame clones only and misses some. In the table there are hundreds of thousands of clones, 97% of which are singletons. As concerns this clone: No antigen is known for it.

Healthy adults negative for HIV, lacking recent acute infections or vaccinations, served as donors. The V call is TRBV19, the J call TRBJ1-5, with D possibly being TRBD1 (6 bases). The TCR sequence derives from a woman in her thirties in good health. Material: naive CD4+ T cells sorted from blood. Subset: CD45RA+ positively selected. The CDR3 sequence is CASSIVQGGNQPQHF. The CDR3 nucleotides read TGTGCCAGTAGTATAGTACAGGGTGGCAATCAGCCCCAGCATTTT. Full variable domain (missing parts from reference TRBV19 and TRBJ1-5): DGGITQSPKYLFRKEGQNVTLSCEQNLNHDAMYWYRQDPGQGLRLIYYSQIVNDFQKGDIAEGYSVSREKKESFPLTVTSAQKNPTAFYLCASSIVQGGNQPQHFGDGTRLSIL.